A selection of T cell receptor beta chains follows, all from one sample in a study of cytomegalovirus exposure and HLA in healthy donors. Assay: immunoSEQ multiplex PCR; the TCRdb copy retains only in-frame clones and omits some. The sample carries approximately 89,000 clones, 81% recorded once. Material: PBMCs. Receptors originate from a human donor in good health. CDR3s include the opening cysteine and the closing phenylalanine or tryptophan. Fields, in order: D gene, J gene, V gene, clone size, CDR3 DNA, CDR3 protein. A D gene is named only where the DNA matches it firmly. Size tells how often a clone was seen (once, few, many) or the class of an expanded clone, and some rows leave it out.

D gene: TRBD2; J gene: TRBJ2-5; V gene: TRBV7-9; clone size: -; CDR3 DNA: TGTGCCAGCAGCACGGGACTAGCGGGAGGGAGCCAAGAGACCCAGTACTTC; CDR3 protein: CASSTGLAGGSQETQYF
D gene: -; J gene: TRBJ1-2; V gene: TRBV19; clone size: -; CDR3 DNA: TGTGCCAGGCATCCCCACCGTCGGCGGGACCTCTATGGCTACACCTTC; CDR3 protein: CARHPHRRRDLYGYTF
D gene: TRBD1; J gene: TRBJ2-7; V gene: TRBV7-8; clone size: -; CDR3 DNA: TGTGCCAGCAGCTTAACAGGGGGCAAGTACGAGCAGTACTTC; CDR3 protein: CASSLTGGKYEQYF
D gene: -; J gene: TRBJ1-3; V gene: TRBV9; clone size: -; CDR3 DNA: TGTGCCAGCAGCGCCGACAGTTCGAATTGGAACACCATATATTTT; CDR3 protein: CASSADSSNWNTIYF
D gene: -; J gene: TRBJ2-1; V gene: TRBV5-1; clone size: -; CDR3 DNA: TGCGCCAGCAGCTTACGGGGGGCCCAATACAATGAGCAGTTCTTC; CDR3 protein: CASSLRGAQYNEQFF
D gene: TRBD1; J gene: TRBJ1-1; V gene: TRBV11-3; clone size: -; CDR3 DNA: TGTGCCAGCAGCTTCAGGACAGGCACTGAAGCTTTCTTT; CDR3 protein: CASSFRTGTEAFF
D gene: -; J gene: TRBJ2-7; V gene: TRBV7-2; clone size: -; CDR3 DNA: TGTGCCAGCAGCTTGGGCTCATCAGTAGGCAAAACGTACTTC; CDR3 protein: CASSLGSSVGKTYF
D gene: -; J gene: TRBJ2-1; V gene: TRBV10-2; clone size: -; CDR3 DNA: TGCGCCAGCAGGCTAGCTGCTGGCTCCTACAATGAGCAGTTCTTC; CDR3 protein: CASRLAAGSYNEQFF
D gene: -; J gene: TRBJ2-2; V gene: TRBV5-1; clone size: -; CDR3 DNA: TGCGCCAGCAGCTTGGCCTCAATCAGGGGAAAGGCCGGGGAGCTGTTTTTT; CDR3 protein: CASSLASIRGKAGELFF
D gene: TRBD2; J gene: TRBJ2-7; V gene: TRBV7-9; clone size: -; CDR3 DNA: TGTTCCAGCAGCCAGCGGGGAGCCGAGCAGTACTTC; CDR3 protein: CSSSQRGAEQYF
D gene: -; J gene: TRBJ2-7; V gene: TRBV21-1; clone size: -; CDR3 DNA: TGTGCCAGCAGCAAATTCCGCAGGGTCGAAAAAGAGCAGTACTTC; CDR3 protein: CASSKFRRVEKEQYF
D gene: TRBD1; J gene: TRBJ2-2; V gene: TRBV5-4; clone size: -; CDR3 DNA: TGTGCCAGCAGCCAGAAGACAGGGACGAACACCGGGGAGCTGTTTTTT; CDR3 protein: CASSQKTGTNTGELFF
D gene: TRBD1; J gene: TRBJ2-7; V gene: TRBV6-1; clone size: -; CDR3 DNA: TGTGCCAGCAGTGGAATGACTCCGGGACAGGGCTCCGAGCAGTACTTC; CDR3 protein: CASSGMTPGQGSEQYF
D gene: -; J gene: TRBJ1-1; V gene: TRBV29-1; clone size: -; CDR3 DNA: TGCAGCGTTCGAGGGTTTAACACTGAAGCTTTCTTT; CDR3 protein: CSVRGFNTEAFF
D gene: TRBD2; J gene: TRBJ2-5; V gene: TRBV7-3; clone size: once; CDR3 DNA: TGTGCCAGCAGCTTTGGGAGGGAAGAGACCCAGTACTTC; CDR3 protein: CASSFGREETQYF
D gene: -; J gene: TRBJ2-7; V gene: TRBV27; clone size: -; CDR3 DNA: TGTGCCAGCAGACCCGCGGGGTGGTACGAGCAGTACTTC; CDR3 protein: CASRPAGWYEQYF
D gene: TRBD1; J gene: TRBJ1-6; V gene: TRBV7-9; clone size: -; CDR3 DNA: TGTGCCAGCAGCTCGGGACAGGGATCCTCACCCCTCCACTTT; CDR3 protein: CASSSGQGSSPLHF
D gene: TRBD2; J gene: TRBJ2-3; V gene: TRBV7-2; clone size: -; CDR3 DNA: TGTGCCAGCAGCTTAGTCGGGAGGGGCACAGATACGCAGTATTTT; CDR3 protein: CASSLVGRGTDTQYF
D gene: -; J gene: TRBJ1-2; V gene: TRBV7-6; clone size: once; CDR3 DNA: TGTGCCAGCAGCACCGGGACAAATGGCTACACCTTC; CDR3 protein: CASSTGTNGYTF
D gene: -; J gene: TRBJ2-7; V gene: TRBV6-5; clone size: few; CDR3 DNA: TGTGCCAGCAGTAATTCGATCAGGGGTTACTACGAGCAGTACTTC; CDR3 protein: CASSNSIRGYYEQYF
D gene: TRBD1; J gene: TRBJ2-5; V gene: TRBV7-8; clone size: -; CDR3 DNA: TGTGCCAGCAGCTTAATGGGACAGGTGTCGGAGACCCAGTACTTC; CDR3 protein: CASSLMGQVSETQYF
D gene: -; J gene: TRBJ2-7; V gene: TRBV10-3; clone size: -; CDR3 DNA: TGTGCCAACGCCCGGGACAACCAATACGAGCAGTACTTC; CDR3 protein: CANARDNQYEQYF
D gene: -; J gene: TRBJ2-1; V gene: TRBV7-6; clone size: -; CDR3 DNA: TGTGCCAGCAGCTCCTTTAGGGGGGGCCGGAGCAATGAGCAGTTCTTC; CDR3 protein: CASSSFRGGRSNEQFF
D gene: -; J gene: TRBJ1-2; V gene: TRBV25-1; clone size: -; CDR3 DNA: TGTGCCAGCAGTGAAACCGGGACAAGGGATCGGTATGGCTACACCTTC; CDR3 protein: CASSETGTRDRYGYTF
D gene: TRBD2; J gene: TRBJ2-1; V gene: TRBV6-5; clone size: few; CDR3 DNA: TGTGCCAGCAGTTACCTTAGCGGGAGGGTTGGCAGTGAGCAGTTCTTC; CDR3 protein: CASSYLSGRVGSEQFF
D gene: TRBD2; J gene: TRBJ2-1; V gene: TRBV6-1; clone size: -; CDR3 DNA: TGTGCCAGCAGTGAAGCGGGGAGGGGAAATGAGCAGTTCTTC; CDR3 protein: CASSEAGRGNEQFF
D gene: TRBD1; J gene: TRBJ2-1; V gene: TRBV7-9; clone size: once; CDR3 DNA: TGTGCCAGCAGCCGACCCCGGGGTGGGAGAGGGGGCAACTCTGGTGAGCAGTTCTTC; CDR3 protein: CASSRPRGGRGGNSGEQFF
D gene: TRBD1; J gene: TRBJ2-7; V gene: TRBV30; clone size: -; CDR3 DNA: TGTGCCTGGAGTTCGGACAGGGCGGGGTTGGAGCAGTACTTC; CDR3 protein: CAWSSDRAGLEQYF
D gene: -; J gene: TRBJ1-3; V gene: TRBV9; clone size: -; CDR3 DNA: TGTGCCAGCAGCCACACAGTTGGGGCCGGTGGAAACACCATATATTTT; CDR3 protein: CASSHTVGAGGNTIYF
D gene: TRBD1; J gene: TRBJ1-5; V gene: TRBV6-6; clone size: once; CDR3 DNA: TGTGCCAGCAGCAACCTGGGACAGATCAATCAGCCCCAGCATTTT; CDR3 protein: CASSNLGQINQPQHF
D gene: TRBD2; J gene: TRBJ2-5; V gene: TRBV28; clone size: -; CDR3 DNA: TGTGCCAGCAGTCCGAGGGGGACTAGGGGGTCAATGAAGACCCAGTACTTC; CDR3 protein: CASSPRGTRGSMKTQYF
D gene: TRBD1; J gene: TRBJ1-1; V gene: TRBV7-6; clone size: -; CDR3 DNA: TGTGCCAGCAGCTTAGCGAGGGACAGGGGGAGGGCTGAAGCTTTCTTT; CDR3 protein: CASSLARDRGRAEAFF
D gene: TRBD2; J gene: TRBJ2-3; V gene: TRBV5-5; clone size: -; CDR3 DNA: TGTGCCAGCAGCTTGGGAGATTTGCTAGCGGGACGGGATACGCAGTATTTT; CDR3 protein: CASSLGDLLAGRDTQYF
D gene: TRBD1; J gene: TRBJ1-1; V gene: TRBV20-1; clone size: -; CDR3 DNA: TGCAGTGCTTATACAGGGGTTGAAGCTTTCTTT; CDR3 protein: CSAYTGVEAFF
D gene: -; J gene: TRBJ2-7; V gene: TRBV4-3; clone size: -; CDR3 DNA: TGCGCCAGCAGCCAAGATGGGCGCTACGAGCAGTACTTC; CDR3 protein: CASSQDGRYEQYF
D gene: -; J gene: TRBJ1-6; V gene: TRBV2; clone size: once; CDR3 DNA: TGTGCCAGCAGTGATGGAGGGAAAACTCACTCACCCCTCCACTTT; CDR3 protein: CASSDGGKTHSPLHF
D gene: -; J gene: TRBJ1-5; V gene: TRBV7-9; clone size: few; CDR3 DNA: TGTGCCAGCAGCCCGATCCGGGAGCCCCAGCATTTT; CDR3 protein: CASSPIREPQHF
D gene: -; J gene: TRBJ2-2; V gene: TRBV27; clone size: few; CDR3 DNA: TGTGCCAGCAGTTCTTTCCCGGCCGGGGAGCTGTTTTTT; CDR3 protein: CASSSFPAGELFF
D gene: TRBD2; J gene: TRBJ2-2; V gene: TRBV9; clone size: once; CDR3 DNA: TGTGCCAGCAGCGCGGGACTAGCGACCGGGGAGCTGTTTTTT; CDR3 protein: CASSAGLATGELFF
D gene: TRBD1; J gene: TRBJ2-5; V gene: TRBV5-6; clone size: -; CDR3 DNA: TGTGCCAGCAGCCATTTGGGACAGACAGGTTTACAAGAGACCCAGTACTTC; CDR3 protein: CASSHLGQTGLQETQYF
D gene: TRBD1; J gene: TRBJ1-1; V gene: TRBV4-1; clone size: once; CDR3 DNA: TGCGCCAGCAGCGCCCGGGACAGGGACACTGAAGCTTTCTTT; CDR3 protein: CASSARDRDTEAFF
D gene: -; J gene: TRBJ1-5; V gene: TRBV25-1; clone size: once; CDR3 DNA: TGTGCCAGCAGTGCGGGAAATCAGCCCCAGCATTTT; CDR3 protein: CASSAGNQPQHF
D gene: -; J gene: TRBJ2-2; V gene: TRBV9; clone size: -; CDR3 DNA: TGTGCCAGCAGTCCCTGGGAAGGGGTACACAAGAAGGGGAACACCGGGGAGCTGTTTTTT; CDR3 protein: CASSPWEGVHKKGNTGELFF
D gene: TRBD1; J gene: TRBJ2-7; V gene: TRBV7-2; clone size: once; CDR3 DNA: TGTGCCAGCAGCTTCGGGACAGGGCGGCAGTACTTC; CDR3 protein: CASSFGTGRQYF
D gene: -; J gene: TRBJ2-5; V gene: TRBV5-5; clone size: -; CDR3 DNA: TGTGCCAGCAGCTTACCAGGGTCCGGGTTAGGAGAGACCCAGTACTTC; CDR3 protein: CASSLPGSGLGETQYF
D gene: -; J gene: TRBJ2-7; V gene: TRBV12-5; clone size: -; CDR3 DNA: TGTGCTAGTGGTTTGGATCACAGGGCGTCCTACGAGCAGTACTTC; CDR3 protein: CASGLDHRASYEQYF
D gene: -; J gene: TRBJ2-5; V gene: TRBV7-2; clone size: -; CDR3 DNA: TGTGCCAGCAGTTCCCTTATAGGAGGTGAGACCCAGTACTTC; CDR3 protein: CASSSLIGGETQYF
D gene: -; J gene: TRBJ1-2; V gene: TRBV5-6; clone size: -; CDR3 DNA: TGTGCCAGCAGGGGTCGGGGGGTCGTGTATGGCTACACCTTC; CDR3 protein: CASRGRGVVYGYTF
D gene: -; J gene: TRBJ1-2; V gene: TRBV5-4; clone size: -; CDR3 DNA: TGTGCCAGCAGCTCAGGAGGGAACTATGGCTACACCTTC; CDR3 protein: CASSSGGNYGYTF
D gene: TRBD2; J gene: TRBJ2-3; V gene: TRBV19; clone size: -; CDR3 DNA: TGTGCCAGTAAAACTAGCGGGAGTGGGGCAGATACGCAGTATTTT; CDR3 protein: CASKTSGSGADTQYF
D gene: -; J gene: TRBJ1-6; V gene: TRBV5-4; clone size: -; CDR3 DNA: TGTGCCAGCTGTTTAGGGGACTCCTATAATTCACCCCTCCACTTT; CDR3 protein: CASCLGDSYNSPLHF